This T cell receptor (beta chain) was recovered during a study of regulatory T cells in long-lasting Graves disease. Overall study findings and caveats: Patients whose Graves' disease persisted exhibited lower TCR diversity than those newly diagnosed. Public clonotype sharing was higher in persistent than newly diagnosed patients.

The time point is: newly diagnosed GD, antithyroid drugs for less than 3 months. Scientists built the TCR library using RNA that was extracted from PBMCs. American Thyroid Association guidelines were used to diagnose Graves' disease. In the case of this clonotype: Its antigen is not identified.

With 8 bases removed from V and 7 bases from J, the gap between germline ends came to 21 bases. The CDR3 runs to 14 residues. Germline assignment: CDR1 WSHSY and CDR2 SAAADI. According to the study, TCR beta libraries were built with iRepertoire HTBI primers and CDR3-region Arm-PCR. TCRdb analysed the multiplex PCR reads with MiXCR anew, one entry per CDR3 protein. The sample comprises 400,000 to 550,000 distinct CDR3 sequences, about 15% of which are singletons, and roughly 10% rests with the top ten. The sample also formed part of further work on T cells in Graves' hyperthyroidism and ophthalmopathy. From that report: It was uncontrolled infection, other autoimmune disease, pregnancy or lactation that excluded patients.

This receptor was obtained from a woman aged 25 to 39 with Graves disease. This sequence joins TRBV10-2 and TRBJ2-7; D is possibly TRBD2 (5 bases). The sequencing here drew on peripheral blood mononuclear cells (PBMCs), taken at new diagnosis, from a patient treated with antithyroid drugs. The CDR3 bases are TGCGCCAGCCTTGGGGTAGCGCCCGACCGAGAGCAGTACTTC. This encodes CASLGVAPDREQYF.